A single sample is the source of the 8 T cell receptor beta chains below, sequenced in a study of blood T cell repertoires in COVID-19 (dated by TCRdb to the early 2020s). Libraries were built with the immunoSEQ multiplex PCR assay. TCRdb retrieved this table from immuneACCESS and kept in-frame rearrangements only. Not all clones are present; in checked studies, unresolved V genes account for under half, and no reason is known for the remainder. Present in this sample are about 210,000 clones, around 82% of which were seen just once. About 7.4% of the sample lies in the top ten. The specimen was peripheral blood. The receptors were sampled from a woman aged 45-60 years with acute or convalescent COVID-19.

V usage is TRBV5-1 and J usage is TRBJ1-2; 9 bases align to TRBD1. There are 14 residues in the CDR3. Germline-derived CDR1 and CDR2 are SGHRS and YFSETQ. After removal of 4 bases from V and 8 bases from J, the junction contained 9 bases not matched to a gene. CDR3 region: CASSPGQGTSGYTF. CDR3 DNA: TGCGCCAGCAGCCCGGGACAGGGAACGTCAGGCTACACCTTC.

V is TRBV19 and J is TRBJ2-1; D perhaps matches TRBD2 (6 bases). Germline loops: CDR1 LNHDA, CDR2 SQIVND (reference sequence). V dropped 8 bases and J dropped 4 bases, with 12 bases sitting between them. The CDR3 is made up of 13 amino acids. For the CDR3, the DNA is TGTGCCAGTGGGAGCGGGTTTTACAATGAGCAGTTCTTC. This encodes CASGSGFYNEQFF.

As DNA, the CDR3 is TGTGCCAGCAGCTCGGGACAGCACTCCTACGAGCAGTACTTC. This encodes CASSSGQHSYEQYF. The chain joins TRBV11-2 to TRBJ2-7; 7 bases match TRBD1. Germline lookup yields CDR1 SGHAT and CDR2 FQNNGV. The CDR3 is 14 residues long. The V gene end was trimmed by 4 bases and the J gene end by 0 bases; junction bases not matched to a gene: 3.

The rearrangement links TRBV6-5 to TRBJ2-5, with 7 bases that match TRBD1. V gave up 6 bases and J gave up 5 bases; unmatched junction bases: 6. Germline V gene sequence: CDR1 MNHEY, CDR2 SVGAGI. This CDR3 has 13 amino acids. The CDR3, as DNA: TGTGCCAGCAGCGGGACAGCGAGGGAGACCCAGTACTTC. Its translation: CASSGTARETQYF.

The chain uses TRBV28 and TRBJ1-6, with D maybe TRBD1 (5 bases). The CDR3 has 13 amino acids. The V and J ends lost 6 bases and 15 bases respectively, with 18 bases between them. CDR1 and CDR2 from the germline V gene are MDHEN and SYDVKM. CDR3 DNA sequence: TGTGCCAGCAGCCTAAAGAGTCGGGGGGTCCTCCACTTT. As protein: CASSLKSRGVLHF.

DNA of the CDR3: TGTGCCAGCAGCGACCGGGACAGGGGGCTCCAAGAGACCCAGTACTTC. Residues: CASSDRDRGLQETQYF. The chain combines TRBV2 with TRBJ2-5; 12 bases are shared with TRBD1. Per germline, CDR1 SNHLY and CDR2 FYNNEI. The ends lost 6 bases at V and 1 base at J; junction bases unmatched: 6. The CDR3 is 16 amino acids.

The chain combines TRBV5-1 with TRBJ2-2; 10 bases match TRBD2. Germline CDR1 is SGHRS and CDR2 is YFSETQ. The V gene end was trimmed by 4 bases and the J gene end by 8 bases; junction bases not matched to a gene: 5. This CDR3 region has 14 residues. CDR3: CASSTLAGVGELFF. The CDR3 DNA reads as TGCGCCAGCAGCACCCTAGCGGGAGTGGGGGAGCTGTTTTTT.

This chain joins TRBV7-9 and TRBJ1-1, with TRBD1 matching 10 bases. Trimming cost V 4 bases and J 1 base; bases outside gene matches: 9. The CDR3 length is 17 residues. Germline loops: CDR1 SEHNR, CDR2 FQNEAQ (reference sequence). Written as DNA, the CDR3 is TGTGCCAGCAGCTGGGACAGGGGTGCCCCTTCGAACACTGAAGCTTTCTTT. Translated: CASSWDRGAPSNTEAFF.